This entry is about one T cell receptor beta chain. The CDR3 is 15 amino acids. With V trimmed by 6 bases and J by 3 bases, 7 bases remained unmatched. Germline CDR1 and CDR2: SNHLY and FYNNEI. The data belong to a study of blood T cell repertoires in COVID-19. Background on the study: Samples taken during acute and convalescent COVID-19 were collected in the United States, Italy and Spain.

The method was immunoSEQ multiplex PCR; TCRdb's version includes in-frame clones alone and lacks a portion of them. This table holds 250,000 to 300,000 clones, about 85% found once. The sequenced sample consisted of peripheral blood. The rearrangement joins TRBV2 to TRBJ2-1, with TRBD2 matching over 8 bases. This clonotype originated in a woman aged 45-60 years who had recovered from COVID-19. The DNA for the CDR3 is TGTGCCAGCAGGATATTGGCGGGGGGCTACAATGAGCAGTTCTTC. Translation gives CASRILAGGYNEQFF.